This TCR beta chain was retrieved from a study of PD-1 blockade in classical Hodgkin lymphoma. Whole-study findings and limits: Healthy donors were reported to have higher baseline TCR diversity than newly diagnosed patients.

Profiling relied on immunoSEQ multiplex PCR, and the TCRdb table lists in-frame clones only, not all of them. The data show roughly 97,000 clones, with roughly 88% seen just once and 9% to 15% held by the top ten. With 4 bases clipped from V and 1 base from J, the junction kept 16 bases outside the gene matches. The germline V gene has CDR1 SGHRS and CDR2 YFSETQ. This CDR3 contains 18 residues. As regards this clone: Its antigen is unidentified.

All patients relapsed after autologous stem cell transplantation, and brentuximab vedotin exposure varied. The source of this sequence is a human donor with classical Hodgkin lymphoma. This sequence joins TRBV5-1 and TRBJ2-7, with 8 bases lining up with TRBD2. This specimen was peripheral blood mononuclear cells (PBMCs), taken at baseline. The CDR3: CASSPGGVLGRGSYEQYF. The DNA for the CDR3 is TGCGCCAGCAGCCCGGGGGGGGTGTTGGGTCGCGGGTCCTACGAGCAGTACTTC.